Listed below are T cell receptor beta chains from one sample, sequenced in a study of cytomegalovirus exposure and HLA in healthy donors. Using immunoSEQ multiplex PCR, the repertoire was profiled, and TCRdb retains in-frame clones only, with some absent. The sample lists about 260,000 clones, roughly 88% seen once, with just over 3% in the top ten. Sequencing was carried out using PBMCs. The receptors were gathered from a woman under 40 in good health and CMV-seronegative. The CDR3 runs from the conserved cysteine through the conserved F or W. Fields, in order: CDR3 protein, CDR3 DNA, V gene, J gene, clone size, D gene. D genes are given only for firm matches. A row's size may be missing; if present it is once, few, many or a size class.

CDR3 protein: CASSPRDTNPNYNEQFF
CDR3 DNA: TGCGCCAGCAGCCCTCGGGACACCAATCCGAACTACAATGAGCAGTTCTTC
V gene: TRBV4-3
J gene: TRBJ2-1
clone size: NA
D gene: NA

CDR3 protein: CASSIRDSPYGYTF
CDR3 DNA: TGTGCCAGTAGTATCCGTGACAGTCCCTATGGCTACACCTTC
V gene: TRBV19
J gene: TRBJ1-2
clone size: NA
D gene: NA

CDR3 protein: CAISKSGAATDTQYF
CDR3 DNA: TGTGCCATCAGTAAGAGCGGGGCGGCCACAGATACGCAGTATTTT
V gene: TRBV10-3
J gene: TRBJ2-3
clone size: NA
D gene: TRBD2

CDR3 protein: CASSVLANTGELFF
CDR3 DNA: TGTGCCAGCAGCGTATTGGCAAACACCGGGGAGCTGTTTTTT
V gene: TRBV9
J gene: TRBJ2-2
clone size: NA
D gene: NA

CDR3 protein: CASTFLADSYNEQFF
CDR3 DNA: TGTGCCAGCACCTTCCTAGCGGACTCCTACAATGAGCAGTTCTTC
V gene: TRBV7-6
J gene: TRBJ2-1
clone size: NA
D gene: TRBD2

CDR3 protein: CASSRRTGGRETQYF
CDR3 DNA: TGTGCCAGCAGCCGACGTACAGGCGGCAGGGAGACCCAGTACTTC
V gene: TRBV5-8
J gene: TRBJ2-5
clone size: NA
D gene: NA

CDR3 protein: CASSLVASGRDTQYF
CDR3 DNA: TGTGCCAGCAGCTTGGTGGCTAGCGGACGGGATACGCAGTATTTT
V gene: TRBV5-6
J gene: TRBJ2-3
clone size: NA
D gene: TRBD2

CDR3 protein: CASSGVTSGTDTQYF
CDR3 DNA: TGTGCCAGCAGTGGGGTTACTAGCGGCACAGATACGCAGTATTTT
V gene: TRBV2
J gene: TRBJ2-3
clone size: NA
D gene: TRBD2

CDR3 protein: CASSLTKTRQETQYF
CDR3 DNA: TGTGCCAGCAGCTTAACCAAGACGCGACAAGAGACCCAGTACTTC
V gene: TRBV7-3
J gene: TRBJ2-5
clone size: NA
D gene: NA

CDR3 protein: CASSLGGGASQPQHF
CDR3 DNA: TGTGCCAGTAGCCTCGGCGGGGGAGCTAGTCAGCCCCAGCATTTT
V gene: TRBV19
J gene: TRBJ1-5
clone size: NA
D gene: NA

CDR3 protein: CASSSDPTSPYNEQFF
CDR3 DNA: TGTGCCAGCAGCTCCGATCCCACTTCCCCCTACAATGAGCAGTTCTTC
V gene: TRBV7-9
J gene: TRBJ2-1
clone size: NA
D gene: NA

CDR3 protein: CASSQEFANTGELFF
CDR3 DNA: TGTGCCAGCAGTCAGGAGTTCGCGAACACCGGGGAGCTGTTTTTT
V gene: TRBV27
J gene: TRBJ2-2
clone size: NA
D gene: NA

CDR3 protein: CAWSPGQGYGYTF
CDR3 DNA: TGTGCCTGGAGTCCGGGACAGGGGTATGGCTACACCTTC
V gene: TRBV30
J gene: TRBJ1-2
clone size: NA
D gene: TRBD1

CDR3 protein: CASSLGTDFNEKLFF
CDR3 DNA: TGTGCCAGCAGCTTGGGGACGGACTTTAATGAAAAACTGTTTTTT
V gene: TRBV5-8
J gene: TRBJ1-4
clone size: NA
D gene: NA

CDR3 protein: CASSTYNEQFF
CDR3 DNA: TGTGCCAGCAGCACCTACAATGAGCAGTTCTTC
V gene: TRBV11-2
J gene: TRBJ2-1
clone size: NA
D gene: NA

CDR3 protein: CASSPSGTSSYEQYF
CDR3 DNA: TGTGCCAGCAGCCCCTCCGGGACATCGTCCTACGAGCAGTACTTC
V gene: TRBV6-1
J gene: TRBJ2-7
clone size: once
D gene: NA

CDR3 protein: CASSVASQSEAFF
CDR3 DNA: TGTGCCAGCAGCGTAGCGTCCCAGAGTGAAGCTTTCTTT
V gene: TRBV9
J gene: TRBJ1-1
clone size: NA
D gene: NA

CDR3 protein: CSVELVGAEAFF
CDR3 DNA: TGCAGCGTTGAATTGGTGGGGGCGGAAGCTTTCTTT
V gene: TRBV29-1
J gene: TRBJ1-1
clone size: few
D gene: NA

CDR3 protein: CASRDRKSIQYF
CDR3 DNA: TGTGCCAGCAGGGACCGAAAAAGCATTCAGTACTTC
V gene: TRBV6-5
J gene: TRBJ2-4
clone size: NA
D gene: NA

CDR3 protein: CASGTSGSTDTQYF
CDR3 DNA: TGTGCCAGCGGGACTAGCGGGAGTACAGATACGCAGTATTTT
V gene: TRBV5-6
J gene: TRBJ2-3
clone size: NA
D gene: TRBD2

CDR3 protein: CASSVGGSANEKLFF
CDR3 DNA: TGTGCCAGCAGCGTAGGGGGGTCGGCTAATGAAAAACTGTTTTTT
V gene: TRBV9
J gene: TRBJ1-4
clone size: NA
D gene: NA

CDR3 protein: CATSRAGTSNQPQHF
CDR3 DNA: TGTGCCACCAGCAGAGCAGGGACAAGCAATCAGCCCCAGCATTTT
V gene: TRBV15
J gene: TRBJ1-5
clone size: NA
D gene: NA

CDR3 protein: CASSPTASGIGSYEQYF
CDR3 DNA: TGTGCCAGCAGCCCCACGGCTAGCGGGATTGGTTCCTACGAGCAGTACTTC
V gene: TRBV4-2
J gene: TRBJ2-7
clone size: NA
D gene: TRBD2

CDR3 protein: CASSLLGPILAEDTDTQYF
CDR3 DNA: TGTGCCAGCAGCTTACTAGGTCCGATACTAGCGGAAGACACAGATACGCAGTATTTT
V gene: TRBV13
J gene: TRBJ2-3
clone size: NA
D gene: TRBD2

CDR3 protein: CASSLLSPGVPEAFF
CDR3 DNA: TGTGCCAGCAGTTTATTAAGCCCAGGGGTCCCTGAAGCTTTCTTT
V gene: TRBV27
J gene: TRBJ1-1
clone size: NA
D gene: NA

CDR3 protein: CAWRGGQGAYTIYF
CDR3 DNA: TGTGCCTGGCGGGGGGGACAGGGGGCTTACACCATATATTTT
V gene: TRBV30
J gene: TRBJ1-3
clone size: NA
D gene: TRBD1

CDR3 protein: CASSIGGSGELFF
CDR3 DNA: TGTGCCAGTAGTATAGGGGGGAGCGGGGAGCTGTTTTTT
V gene: TRBV19
J gene: TRBJ2-2
clone size: NA
D gene: NA

CDR3 protein: CASSSGAYEQYF
CDR3 DNA: TGTGCCAGCTCCAGCGGCGCCTACGAGCAGTACTTC
V gene: TRBV2
J gene: TRBJ2-7
clone size: NA
D gene: NA

CDR3 protein: CASSLEDDGSSYEQYF
CDR3 DNA: TGTGCCAGCAGCTTAGAGGATGACGGTAGCTCCTACGAGCAGTACTTC
V gene: TRBV13
J gene: TRBJ2-7
clone size: NA
D gene: NA